This TCR beta chain comes out of a study of blood T cell repertoires in COVID-19. Generated by immunoSEQ multiplex PCR, the TCRdb table keeps only in-frame clones and is missing some. Of about 170,000 clones listed, 84% are singletons. Germline V gene lookup returns CDR1 MNHEY and CDR2 SVGAGI. The CDR3 length is 13 residues. Between the trimmed V and J ends, which lost 7 bases and 3 bases, there was a span of 10 bases. Sequenced material: PBMCs or T cells enriched from blood (not recorded which). The clonotype originates from a man aged 50 or older who had recovered from COVID-19. The chain employs TRBV6-5 and TRBJ1-5, with D unclear. The chain's CDR3 is CASIFGDNQPQHF. CDR3 DNA: TGTGCCAGCATTTTCGGGGACAATCAGCCCCAGCATTTT.